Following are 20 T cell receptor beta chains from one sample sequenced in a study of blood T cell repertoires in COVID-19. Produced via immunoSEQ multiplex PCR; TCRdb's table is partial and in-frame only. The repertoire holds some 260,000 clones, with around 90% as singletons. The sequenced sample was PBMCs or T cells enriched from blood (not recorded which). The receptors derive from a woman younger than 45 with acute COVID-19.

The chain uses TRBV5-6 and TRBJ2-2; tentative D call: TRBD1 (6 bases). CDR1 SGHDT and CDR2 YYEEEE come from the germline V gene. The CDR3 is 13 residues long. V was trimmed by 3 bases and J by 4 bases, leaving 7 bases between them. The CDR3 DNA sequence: TGTGCCAGCAGCTGGGACATCACCGGGGAGCTGTTTTTT. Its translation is CASSWDITGELFF.

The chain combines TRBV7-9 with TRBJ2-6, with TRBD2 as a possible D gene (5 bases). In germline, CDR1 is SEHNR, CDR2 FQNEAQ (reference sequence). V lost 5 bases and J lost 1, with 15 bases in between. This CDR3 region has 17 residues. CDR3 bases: TGTGCCAGCAGCATCGAGAGCCGGGGTTCTGGGGCCAACGTCCTGACTTTC. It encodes CASSIESRGSGANVLTF. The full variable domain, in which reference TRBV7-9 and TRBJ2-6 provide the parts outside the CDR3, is DTGVSQNPRHKITKRGQNVTFRCDPISEHNRLYWYRQTLGQGPEFLTYFQNEAQLEKSRLLSDRFSAERPKGSFSTLEIQRTEQGDSAMYLCASSIESRGSGANVLTFGAGSRLTVL.

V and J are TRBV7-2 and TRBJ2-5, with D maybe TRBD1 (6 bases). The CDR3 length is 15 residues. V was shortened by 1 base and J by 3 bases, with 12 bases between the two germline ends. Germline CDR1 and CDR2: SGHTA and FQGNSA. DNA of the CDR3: TGTGCCAGCAGCTTAGGTACAGGGCCCGAAGAGACCCAGTACTTC. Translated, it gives CASSLGTGPEETQYF.

The DNA for the CDR3 is TGTGCCAGCAGTTTATCTGGCGTTGGAGGCCTCTTTAACTCACCCCTCCACTTT. Translation: CASSLSGVGGLFNSPLHF. V and J are TRBV27 and TRBJ1-6, with no clear D. Trimming shortened V by 0 bases and J by 10 bases, and 22 bases separated the two germline ends. Germline CDR1 is MNHEY and CDR2 is SMNVEV (reference sequence). The CDR3 is 18 amino acids.

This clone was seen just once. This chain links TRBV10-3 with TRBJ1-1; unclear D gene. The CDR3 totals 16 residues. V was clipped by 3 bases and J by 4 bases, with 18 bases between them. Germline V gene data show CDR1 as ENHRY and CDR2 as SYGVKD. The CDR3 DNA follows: TGTGCCATCAGTGATTTGCCCCCCTCCCCGGGCACTGAAGCTTTCTTT. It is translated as CAISDLPPSPGTEAFF.

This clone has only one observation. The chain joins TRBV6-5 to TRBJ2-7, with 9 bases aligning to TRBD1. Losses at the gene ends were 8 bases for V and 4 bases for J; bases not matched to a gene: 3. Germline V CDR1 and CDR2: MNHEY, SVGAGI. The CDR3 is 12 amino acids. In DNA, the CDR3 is TGTGCCAGCCGGGACAGGGTGTACGAGCAGTACTTC. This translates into CASRDRVYEQYF.

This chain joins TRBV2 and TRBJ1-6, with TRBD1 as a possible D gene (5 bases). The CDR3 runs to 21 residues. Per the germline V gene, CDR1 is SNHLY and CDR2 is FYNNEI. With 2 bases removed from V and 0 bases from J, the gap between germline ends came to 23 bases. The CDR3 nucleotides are TGTGCCAGCAGTGAATCATCGGTGACAGAGGCGACAAGCTCCTATAATTCACCCCTCCACTTT. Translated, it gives CASSESSVTEATSSYNSPLHF. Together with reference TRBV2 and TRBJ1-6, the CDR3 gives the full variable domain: EPEVTQTPSHQVTQMGQEVILRCVPISNHLYFYWYRQILGQKVEFLVSFYNNEISEKSEIFDDQFSVERPDGSNFTLKIRSTKLEDSAMYFCASSESSVTEATSSYNSPLHFGNGTRLTVT.

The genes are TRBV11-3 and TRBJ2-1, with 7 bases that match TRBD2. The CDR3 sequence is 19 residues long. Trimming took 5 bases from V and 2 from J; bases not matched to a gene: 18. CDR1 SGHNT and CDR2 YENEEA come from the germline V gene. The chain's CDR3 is CASSPSNLAGVVPYNEQFF. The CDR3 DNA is TGTGCCAGCAGCCCCAGTAACTTGGCGGGAGTAGTCCCCTACAATGAGCAGTTCTTC.

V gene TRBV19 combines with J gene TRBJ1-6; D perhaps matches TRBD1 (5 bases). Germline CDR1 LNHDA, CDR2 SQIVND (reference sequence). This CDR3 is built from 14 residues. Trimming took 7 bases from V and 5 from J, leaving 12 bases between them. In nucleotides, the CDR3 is TGTGCCAGTAAGATTAGCAGGGATAATTCACCCCTCCACTTT. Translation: CASKISRDNSPLHF.

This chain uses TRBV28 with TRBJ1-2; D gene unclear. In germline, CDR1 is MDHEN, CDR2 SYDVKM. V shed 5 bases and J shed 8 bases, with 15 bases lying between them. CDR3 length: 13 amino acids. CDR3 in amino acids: CASSPPGIGGYTF. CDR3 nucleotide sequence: TGTGCCAGCAGTCCTCCCGGGATCGGCGGCTACACCTTC.

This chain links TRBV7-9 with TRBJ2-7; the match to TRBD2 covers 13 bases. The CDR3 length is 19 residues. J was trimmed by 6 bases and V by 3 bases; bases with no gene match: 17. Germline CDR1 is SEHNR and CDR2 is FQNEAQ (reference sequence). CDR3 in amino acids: CASSFGFGLAGDGFLEQYF. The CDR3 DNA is TGTGCCAGCAGCTTCGGCTTCGGACTAGCGGGAGACGGTTTCCTCGAGCAGTACTTC.

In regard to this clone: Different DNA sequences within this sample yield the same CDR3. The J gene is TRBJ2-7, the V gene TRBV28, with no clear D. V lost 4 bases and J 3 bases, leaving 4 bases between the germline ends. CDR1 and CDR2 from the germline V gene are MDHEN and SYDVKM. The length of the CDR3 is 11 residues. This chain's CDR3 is CASSWSYEQYF. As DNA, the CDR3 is TGTGCCAGCAGTTGGAGCTACGAGCAGTACTTC.

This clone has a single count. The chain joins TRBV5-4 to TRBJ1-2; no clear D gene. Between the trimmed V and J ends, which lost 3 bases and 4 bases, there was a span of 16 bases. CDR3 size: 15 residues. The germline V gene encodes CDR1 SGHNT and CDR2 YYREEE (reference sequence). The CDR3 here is CASSSLRRAGYGYTF. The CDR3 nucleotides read TGTGCCAGCAGCTCCCTACGGAGGGCGGGCTATGGCTACACCTTC. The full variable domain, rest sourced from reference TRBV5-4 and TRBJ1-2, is ETGVTQSPTHLIKTRGQQVTLRCSSQSGHNTVSWYQQALGQGPQFIFQYYREEENGRGNFPPRFSGLQFPNYSSELNVNALELDDSALYLCASSSLRRAGYGYTFGSGTRLTVV.

The CDR3 reads CASSFTSGSSYNEQFF. The CDR3 nucleotides read TGTGCCAGCAGCTTTACTAGCGGGAGCTCCTACAATGAGCAGTTCTTC. V usage is TRBV2 and J usage is TRBJ2-1; TRBD2 matches at 11 bases. The J segment lost 0 bases and the V segment lost 6 bases, leaving 4 bases of the junction unmatched. CDR1 and CDR2 from the germline V gene are SNHLY and FYNNEI. The CDR3 runs 16 residues. Complete variable domain (other parts from reference TRBV2 and TRBJ2-1): EPEVTQTPSHQVTQMGQEVILRCVPISNHLYFYWYRQILGQKVEFLVSFYNNEISEKSEIFDDQFSVERPDGSNFTLKIRSTKLEDSAMYFCASSFTSGSSYNEQFFGPGTRLTVL.

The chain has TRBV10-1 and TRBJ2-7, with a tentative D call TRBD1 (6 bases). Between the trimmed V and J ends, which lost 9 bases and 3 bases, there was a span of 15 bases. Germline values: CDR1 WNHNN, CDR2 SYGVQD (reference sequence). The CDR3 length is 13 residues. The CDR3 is CARGRDRFYEQYF. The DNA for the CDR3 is TGCGCCAGGGGTCGCGACAGGTTCTACGAGCAGTACTTC.

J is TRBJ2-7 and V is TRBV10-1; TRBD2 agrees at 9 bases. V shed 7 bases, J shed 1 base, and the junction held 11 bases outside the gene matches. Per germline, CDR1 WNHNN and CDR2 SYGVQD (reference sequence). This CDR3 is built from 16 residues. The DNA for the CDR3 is TGCGCCAGCATCCCCCGGCTAGCGGGAAGTTCCTACGAGCAGTACTTC. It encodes CASIPRLAGSSYEQYF.

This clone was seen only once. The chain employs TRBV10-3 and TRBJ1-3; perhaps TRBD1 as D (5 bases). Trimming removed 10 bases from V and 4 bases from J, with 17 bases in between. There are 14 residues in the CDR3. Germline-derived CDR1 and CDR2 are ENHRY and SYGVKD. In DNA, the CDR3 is TGTGCCACCCTGGGAGGGGTGATCGGAAACACCATATATTTT. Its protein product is CATLGGVIGNTIYF.

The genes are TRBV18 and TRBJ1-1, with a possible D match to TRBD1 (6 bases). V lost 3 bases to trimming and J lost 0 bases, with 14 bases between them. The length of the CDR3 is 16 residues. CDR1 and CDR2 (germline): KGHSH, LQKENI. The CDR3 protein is CASSPNRQGMNTEAFF. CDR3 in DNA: TGTGCCAGCTCACCTAACCGGCAGGGGATGAACACTGAAGCTTTCTTT.

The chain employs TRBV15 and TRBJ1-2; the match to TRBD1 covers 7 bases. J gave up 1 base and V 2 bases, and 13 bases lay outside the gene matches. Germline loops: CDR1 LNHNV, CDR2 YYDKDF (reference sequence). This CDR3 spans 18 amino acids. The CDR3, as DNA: TGTGCCACCAGCAGAAGTACCAGGACAGGCGCCCATAACTATGGCTACACCTTC. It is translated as CATSRSTRTGAHNYGYTF.

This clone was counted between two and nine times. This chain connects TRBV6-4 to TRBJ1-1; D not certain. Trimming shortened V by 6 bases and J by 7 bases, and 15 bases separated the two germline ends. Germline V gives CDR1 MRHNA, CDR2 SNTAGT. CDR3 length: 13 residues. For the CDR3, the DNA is TGTGCCAGCAGAGCAACGTACCTAGATGAAGCTTTCTTT. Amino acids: CASRATYLDEAFF.